This T cell receptor (beta chain) was obtained from a study of Ad26.COV2.S vaccination and SARS-CoV-2 variants. Data came from immunoSEQ multiplex PCR; TCRdb stores just in-frame clones and leaves some out. Among 350,000 to 500,000 clones, less than 95% were seen once, and the ten largest hold under 4.5%. V was clipped by 1 base and J by 7 bases; unmatched bases: 9. This CDR3 has 14 amino acids. Germline assignment: CDR1 SQVTM and CDR2 ANQGSEA. Indicated treatment: around 19 received Ad26.COV2.S at low or high dose, single or two shots; 5 received placebo; per-sample allocation not given. All samples were drawn on day 63, counting from the first vaccine or placebo injection.

This sequence originates from a person between 18 and 60 years old who received the Ad26.COV2.S COVID-19 vaccine or a placebo. Sequencing was performed on peripheral blood, taken in a trial of Ad26.COV2.S vaccine versus placebo. The chain is built from TRBV29-1 and TRBJ2-7; TRBD2 matches 8 bases. The CDR3 here is CSVEVSGTSGEQYF. CDR3 nucleotides: TGCAGCGTTGAAGTCTCGGGGACTAGTGGGGAGCAGTACTTC.